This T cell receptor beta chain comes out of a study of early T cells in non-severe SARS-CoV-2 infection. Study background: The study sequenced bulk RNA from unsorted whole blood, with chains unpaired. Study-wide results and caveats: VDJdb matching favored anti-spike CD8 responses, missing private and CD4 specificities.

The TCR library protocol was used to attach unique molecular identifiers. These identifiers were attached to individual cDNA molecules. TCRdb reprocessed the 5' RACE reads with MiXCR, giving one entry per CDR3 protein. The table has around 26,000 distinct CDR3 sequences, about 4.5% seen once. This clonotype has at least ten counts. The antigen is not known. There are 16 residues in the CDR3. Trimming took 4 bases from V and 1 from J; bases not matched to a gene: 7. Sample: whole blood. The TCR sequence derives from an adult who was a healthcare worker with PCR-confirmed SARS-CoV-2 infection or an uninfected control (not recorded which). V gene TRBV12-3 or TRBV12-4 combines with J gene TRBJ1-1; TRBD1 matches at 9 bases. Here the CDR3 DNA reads TGTGCCAGCAGTTGGTCTTACAGGGGGCCGAACACTGAAGCTTTCTTT. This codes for CASSWSYRGPNTEAFF.